A selection of T cell receptor beta chains follows, all from one sample in a study of immune heterogeneity within non-small cell lung tumors. TCRdb independently ran MiXCR on the multiplex PCR reads; one entry per CDR3 protein. The sample consists of over 25,000 distinct CDR3 sequences, more than 25% of them appearing once. Sequenced sample: lung tumor tissue. These receptors were taken from a man aged 40-49 years with non-small cell lung cancer. Each CDR3 is given with its conserved first and last residue. Each record gives: V gene, D gene, J gene, clone size, CDR3 DNA, CDR3 protein. D genes are given only for firm matches. Clone size, where shown, is once, few, many, or a class for clones that have expanded.

v_gene: TRBV7-9
d_gene: -
j_gene: TRBJ2-3
abundance: few
CDR3nt: TGTGCCAGCAGCTTAGGCGGGACCCAGACAGATACGCAGTATTTT
CDR3aa: CASSLGGTQTDTQYF

v_gene: TRBV11-1
d_gene: TRBD2
j_gene: TRBJ2-5
abundance: -
CDR3nt: TGTGCCAGCACAAGCGGGGGAAAGACCCAGTACTTC
CDR3aa: CASTSGGKTQYF

v_gene: TRBV7-2
d_gene: -
j_gene: TRBJ2-1
abundance: few
CDR3nt: TGTGCCAGCAGCCTATACAACAATGAGCAGTTCTTC
CDR3aa: CASSLYNNEQFF

v_gene: TRBV2
d_gene: TRBD2
j_gene: TRBJ2-1
abundance: few
CDR3nt: TGTGCCAGCAAGGAAGACGGGAGGGCCGGTGAGCAGTTCTTC
CDR3aa: CASKEDGRAGEQFF

v_gene: TRBV9
d_gene: TRBD1
j_gene: TRBJ1-2
abundance: -
CDR3nt: TGTGCCAGCAGCACCCCGACAGGGTCCTATGGCTACACCTTC
CDR3aa: CASSTPTGSYGYTF

v_gene: TRBV18
d_gene: TRBD1
j_gene: TRBJ1-4
abundance: many
CDR3nt: TGTGCCAGCTCACCGGACAGGGGCGGAAAACTGTTTTTT
CDR3aa: CASSPDRGGKLFF

v_gene: TRBV10-1
d_gene: TRBD1
j_gene: TRBJ2-1
abundance: many
CDR3nt: TGCGCCAGCAGTCAGGGGGAGTATGACAATGAGCAGTTCTTC
CDR3aa: CASSQGEYDNEQFF

v_gene: TRBV11-2
d_gene: TRBD2
j_gene: TRBJ2-1
abundance: -
CDR3nt: TGTGCCAGCAGCTTAGGCCTAGCGGGAGTGGCTGACCAGTTCTTC
CDR3aa: CASSLGLAGVADQFF

v_gene: TRBV20-1
d_gene: -
j_gene: TRBJ2-4
abundance: few
CDR3nt: TGCAGTGCTAGTCAGGGCCTGGCCAAAAACATTCAGTACTTC
CDR3aa: CSASQGLAKNIQYF

v_gene: TRBV11-1
d_gene: TRBD2
j_gene: TRBJ2-2
abundance: -
CDR3nt: TGTGCCAGCACCGGGACTAGCGGGAACACCGGGGAGCTGTTTTTT
CDR3aa: CASTGTSGNTGELFF

v_gene: TRBV5-6
d_gene: TRBD2
j_gene: TRBJ2-7
abundance: -
CDR3nt: TGTGCCAGCAGCTTGATGGGGGGGTACGAGCAGTACTTC
CDR3aa: CASSLMGGYEQYF

v_gene: TRBV28
d_gene: -
j_gene: TRBJ1-2
abundance: -
CDR3nt: TGTGCCAGCAGTCATGGAAACTATGGCTACACCTTC
CDR3aa: CASSHGNYGYTF

v_gene: TRBV7-3
d_gene: -
j_gene: TRBJ2-1
abundance: many
CDR3nt: TGTGCCAGCAGCCGAACGGGACTTAACAATGAGCAGTTCTTC
CDR3aa: CASSRTGLNNEQFF

v_gene: TRBV2
d_gene: -
j_gene: TRBJ2-3
abundance: medium-sized
CDR3nt: TGTGCCAGCGTCACGACAGATACGCAGTATTTT
CDR3aa: CASVTTDTQYF